These 31 T cell receptor beta chains came from one sample sequenced in a study of blood T cells in healthy people across ages (dated by TCRdb to about 2015). The protocol used for the library was 5' RACE. Sequencing took place on an Illumina HiSeq 2500. A second roughly 6 to 12 cycle PCR used a sample-barcoded 5' primer and a J-beta primer mix. TCRdb cleaned the public reads at Q25 with fastp, built clones with MiXCR and kept in-frame beta chains. CDR3 protein duplicates are merged, each entry listing the most common genes and DNA. The sample has approximately 800,000 distinct CDR3 sequences on record, roughly 24% of them singletons. The ten largest clonotypes hold roughly 3.1% of the sample. These data were also reused for a study on T cells of mothers and their children.

What was sequenced was blood. These receptors came from a boy between 5 and 17 years old in good health.

This clonotype occurred a few times. The V call is TRBV7-2, the J call TRBJ2-7; D is unclear. CDR3 length: 15 amino acids. Per germline, CDR1 SGHTA and CDR2 FQGNSA. The ends were cut back, 0 bases at V and 1 base at J, with 10 bases in the middle. The CDR3 here is CASSLALAASYEQYF. The DNA of the CDR3 is TGTGCCAGCAGCTTAGCGTTGGCTGCTTCCTACGAGCAGTACTTC.

This clonotype was counted ten times or more. The junction differs from germline at one of its ends, possibly a read error. The chain couples TRBV5-1 to TRBJ2-1; 12 bases are shared with TRBD2. This CDR3 spans 12 amino acids. Looked up from germline, CDR1 is SGHRS and CDR2 is YFSETQ. The CDR3 sequence: CASSLAGGEQFF. CDR3 nucleotide sequence: TGTGCCAGCAGCCTAGCGGGGGGGGAGCAGTTCTTC.

The genes are TRBV10-3 and TRBJ2-1; possible D gene TRBD1, 6 bases. CDR1 and CDR2 (germline): ENHRY, SYGVKD. V was pared by 0 bases and J by 7 bases, with 16 bases between. The CDR3 contains 16 residues. CDR3 DNA: TGTGCCATCAGTGAGTCCAACAGGGCCGGGTCGAATGAGCAGTTCTTC. It yields the protein CAISESNRAGSNEQFF.

This clonotype was picked up a small number of times. V gene TRBV10-3 combines with J gene TRBJ2-5; 7 bases are shared with TRBD1. The assigned J gene may be wrong: the sequence end matches TRBJ2-7 better. CDR1 is ENHRY, CDR2 SYGVKD, per germline. The CDR3 runs 14 residues. CDR3 sequence (DNA): TGTGCCATCAGTTATAAGACAGGGTCGTACGAGCAGTACTTC. Encoded protein: CAISYKTGSYEQYF.

There are a few counts of this clonotype. The chain joins TRBV29-1 to TRBJ2-1, with a possible D match to TRBD2 (5 bases). The CDR3 runs to 14 residues. The ends were cut back, 4 bases at V and 3 bases at J, with 13 bases in the middle. Per the germline V gene, CDR1 is SQVTM and CDR2 is ANQGSEA. In DNA, the CDR3 is TGCAGCGTTGTCCCGTCTCGGGACTACAATGAGCAGTTCTTC. This gives the protein CSVVPSRDYNEQFF.

This clonotype has just a few counts. This rearrangement joins TRBV21-1 to TRBJ2-5; TRBD1, as called in the table, went unchecked against the DNA. TRBV21-1 is assigned pseudogene status. This CDR3 spans 15 amino acids. CDR3 coding DNA: TGTGCCAGCATCAAGGACCAAGGCTACAGCCGCCATGGGGGCTTC. Encoded protein: CASIKDQGYSRHGGF.

This sequence joins TRBV29-1 and TRBJ2-5, with 8 bases aligning to TRBD2. The V and J ends lost 4 bases and 4 bases, in that order; junction bases with no gene match: 8. This CDR3 has 14 amino acids. Germline CDR1 is SQVTM and CDR2 is ANQGSEA. In DNA form, the CDR3 reads TGCAGCGTTGTAGGGGCGGGAGGAGGAGAGACCCAGTACTTC. Translated, it gives CSVVGAGGGETQYF.

This clonotype has at least ten counts. V usage is TRBV10-3 and J usage is TRBJ2-7; 8 nucleotides match TRBD1. Germline CDR1 ENHRY, CDR2 SYGVKD. V dropped 9 bases and J dropped 1; count of bases not matched to a gene: 11. The CDR3 is 15 residues long. The CDR3 protein is CAIGSAGQVSYEQYF. The CDR3 DNA is TGTGCCATTGGAAGTGCGGGACAGGTTTCCTACGAGCAGTACTTC.

The genes are TRBV6-1 and TRBJ1-2; D perhaps matches TRBD1 (5 bases). The germline V gene encodes CDR1 MNHNS and CDR2 SASEGT. There are 15 residues in the CDR3. The ends were cut back, 4 bases at V and 4 bases at J, with 16 bases in the middle. The CDR3 here is CASSVTGTVLYGYTF. Here the CDR3 DNA reads TGTGCCAGCAGTGTTACCGGGACTGTACTCTATGGCTACACCTTC.

This clonotype was detected only a few times. The rearrangement joins TRBV6-6 to TRBJ1-2; D is uncertain. From germline, CDR1 is MNHNY and CDR2 SVGAGI (reference sequence). The CDR3 loop spans 15 amino acids. V was clipped by 3 bases and J by 1 base, with 12 bases between them. The CDR3 nucleotides read TGTGCCAGCAGTTATGCTGAAGGCCTTAACTATGGCTACACCTTC. Translated: CASSYAEGLNYGYTF.

The chain employs TRBV7-9 and TRBJ2-5, with D possibly being TRBD2 (5 bases). With 7 bases removed from V and 9 bases from J, the gap between germline ends came to 24 bases. The CDR3 extends over 15 amino acids. The germline V gene encodes CDR1 SEHNR and CDR2 FQNEAQ (reference sequence). The DNA for the CDR3 is TGTGCCAGCACCCCCGCTACTACGCGCCAAGCGGCCCAGTACTTC. The encoded protein is CASTPATTRQAAQYF.

This clonotype showed up just a few times. The CDR3 loop is CAISESTGTPFRIFF. The DNA of the CDR3 is TGTGCCATCAGTGAGTCGACCGGGACTCCTTTTAGGATTTTCTTC. The chain employs TRBV10-3 and TRBJ2-1; perhaps TRBD2 as D (6 bases). Germline CDR1 ENHRY, CDR2 SYGVKD. CDR3 length: 15 amino acids. With 0 bases removed from V and 16 bases from J, the gap between germline ends came to 22 bases.

This clonotype showed up just once. The chain combines TRBV29-1 with TRBJ1-1; D ambiguous. Germline-derived CDR1 and CDR2 are SQVTM and ANQGSEA. The V and J ends lost 0 bases and 8 bases respectively, with 13 bases between them. The CDR3 runs to 13 residues. DNA of the CDR3: TGCAGCGTTGAAGATCTGGGAGGAGGCGAAGCTTTCTTT. Its protein product is CSVEDLGGGEAFF. Looking up the rest from reference TRBV29-1 and TRBJ1-1 gives the full variable domain: SAVISQKPSRDICQRGTSLTIQCQVDSQVTMMFWYRQQPGQSLTLIATANQGSEATYESGFVIDKFPISRPNLTFSTLTVSNMSPEDSSIYLCSVEDLGGGEAFFGQGTRLTVV.

This clonotype has more than one count but fewer than ten. This chain joins TRBV6-6 and TRBJ1-2; D uncertain. This CDR3 comprises 13 residues. The V end lost 5 bases, the J end lost 7 bases, and 14 bases lay between the germline ends. The germline V gene has CDR1 MNHNY and CDR2 SVGAGI (reference sequence). CDR3 nucleotides: TGTGCCAGCAGTAGGGCTGCGGGAGGTGGCTACACCTTC. This sequence encodes CASSRAAGGGYTF.

As concerns this clonotype: Relative to the germline gene, one junction end is altered; a read error may explain this. The chain recombines TRBV4-1 with TRBJ2-4; perhaps TRBD1 as D (6 bases). The CDR3 consists of 16 residues. From germline, CDR1 is MGHRA and CDR2 YSYEKL. DNA of the CDR3: TGCACCAGCAGCCAAGATGCCCGGGAAGCAGGGGACATTCAGTACTTC. It codes for CTSSQDAREAGDIQYF.

This clonotype occurred a few times. V usage is TRBV11-1 and J usage is TRBJ2-3; D perhaps matches TRBD2 (5 bases). With 3 bases removed from V and 2 bases from J, the gap between germline ends came to 9 bases. CDR1 and CDR2 (germline): SGHAT, FQDESV (reference sequence). The CDR3 covers 14 residues. The CDR3 DNA follows: TGTGCCAGCAGCTTCGAGGGAGACACAGATACGCAGTATTTT. Protein product: CASSFEGDTDTQYF.

V gene TRBV28 combines with J gene TRBJ2-5; D remains unclear. V shed 1 base and J shed 5 bases, with 14 bases lying between them. The V gene's germline CDR1 is MDHEN and CDR2 SYDVKM. The CDR3 spans 15 residues. The CDR3 loop reads CASSLFTASEETQYF. In DNA, the CDR3 is TGTGCCAGCAGTTTATTCACAGCTTCTGAGGAGACCCAGTACTTC.

The chain employs TRBV25-1 and TRBJ2-5; D is ambiguous. The assigned J gene may be wrong: the sequence end matches TRBJ2-7 better. Germline V CDR1 and CDR2: MGHDK, SYGVNS. The CDR3 covers 12 residues. The CDR3 is CASSEFGYEQYF. The CDR3, as DNA: TGTGCCAGCAGTGAATTTGGATACGAGCAGTACTTC.

This clonotype was found a few times. The chain recombines TRBV7-6 with TRBJ2-5, with a weak D call TRBD1 (7 bases). Germline V lookup: CDR1 SGHVS, CDR2 FNYEAQ. This CDR3 is built from 13 residues. The ends were cut back, 5 bases at V and 8 bases at J, with 15 bases in the middle. CDR3 coding DNA: TGTGCCAGCAGCGGAGGGACAGTCCCAACCCAGTACTTC. As protein: CASSGGTVPTQYF.

This clonotype was seen once. The chain has TRBV27 and TRBJ1-5; D ambiguous. The CDR3 loop spans 15 amino acids. In germline, CDR1 is MNHEY, CDR2 SMNVEV (reference sequence). V lost 5 bases to trimming and J lost 1 base, with 12 bases between them. For the CDR3, the DNA is TGTGCCAGCAGTCCCCTCTTATTAAGCAATCAGCCCCAGCATTTT. This codes for CASSPLLLSNQPQHF.

This clonotype has more than one count but fewer than ten. This chain joins TRBV4-1 and TRBJ1-5, with D uncertain. CDR1 and CDR2 (germline): MGHRA, YSYEKL. The V end was cut by 5 bases, the J end by 9 bases, with 8 bases between. The CDR3 length is 11 residues. The CDR3 reads CASSGGGPQHF. CDR3 sequence (DNA): TGCGCCAGCAGCGGAGGTGGGCCCCAGCATTTT.

The rearrangement uses TRBV20-1 and TRBJ2-5; 7 bases are a match to TRBD2. The last part of the DNA fits TRBJ2-7 better; the J call may be wrong. The CDR3 extends over 14 amino acids. The germline V gene has CDR1 DFQATT and CDR2 SNEGSKA (reference sequence). This CDR3 reads CSVGSSGRHYEQYF. In nucleotides, the CDR3 is TGCAGCGTTGGGTCTAGCGGTCGCCACTACGAGCAGTACTTC.

This clonotype has ten or more counts. The rearrangement joins TRBV10-3 to TRBJ2-7; 11 nucleotides agree with TRBD2. Germline V CDR1 and CDR2: ENHRY, SYGVKD. The CDR3 runs to 15 residues. V was pared by 6 bases and J by 6 bases, with 10 bases of the junction left unmatched. CDR3 nucleotide sequence: TGTGCCATCAGGGATAGCGGGGGGGCACCTGGCGAGCAGTACTTC. Amino acid sequence: CAIRDSGGAPGEQYF.

The chain uses TRBV18 and TRBJ2-3, with TRBD2 as a possible D gene (5 bases). The V gene's germline CDR1 is KGHSH and CDR2 LQKENI. The V gene lost 0 bases and the J gene lost 10 bases, with 11 bases spanning the gap. CDR3 length: 13 amino acids. Here the CDR3 reads CASSPPVERPQYF. DNA of the CDR3: TGTGCCAGCTCACCACCGGTCGAGCGGCCGCAGTATTTT.

V and J are TRBV28 and TRBJ2-5, with 9 bases that match TRBD2. The last part of the DNA fits TRBJ2-7 better; the J call may be wrong. Germline V lookup: CDR1 MDHEN, CDR2 SYDVKM. The CDR3 extends over 15 amino acids. In DNA form, the CDR3 reads TGTGCCAGCAGTTTCGGGGCGGGGGGGCCTGGCGAGCAGTACTTC. Translated: CASSFGAGGPGEQYF.

The rearrangement uses TRBV12-3 or TRBV12-4 and TRBJ2-1, with a tentative D call TRBD2 (6 bases). This CDR3 has 15 residues. Deletions cut 8 bases from V and 7 bases from J, with 21 bases between. The CDR3 loop is CASVPREKRGNEQFF. The CDR3 DNA reads TGTGCCAGCGTACCTCGGGAGAAAAGAGGGAATGAGCAGTTCTTC.

This clonotype has just a few counts. This sequence joins TRBV29-1 and TRBJ2-1, with 9 nucleotides matching TRBD1. J was trimmed by 8 bases and V by 5 bases; bases with no gene match: 7. Germline V CDR1 and CDR2: SQVTM, ANQGSEA. This CDR3 contains 13 residues. The CDR3 DNA reads as TGCAGCGTTAGGACAGGGGTTTTTTATGAGCAGTTCTTC. Translated, it gives CSVRTGVFYEQFF.

This clonotype was seen only a few times. The CDR3: CASSPTMGAGTGELFF. The CDR3 nucleotides are TGTGCCAGCAGTCCTACGATGGGGGCGGGCACCGGGGAGCTGTTTTTT. This chain connects TRBV7-3 to TRBJ2-2, with D maybe TRBD1 (6 bases). Trimming removed 6 bases from V and 4 bases from J, with 18 bases in between. The germline V gene encodes CDR1 SGHTA and CDR2 FQGTGA. The CDR3 sequence is 16 residues long.

The chain recombines TRBV27 with TRBJ2-7; D unclear. This CDR3 is 14 amino acids long. Per germline, CDR1 MNHEY and CDR2 SMNVEV (reference sequence). Trimming stripped 2 bases from V and 7 bases from J, with 15 bases between. The CDR3 nucleotides are TGTGCCAGCAGTTTAAGGCAGGATAAGAGGGAGCAGTACTTC. Amino acids: CASSLRQDKREQYF.

This clonotype was counted only a few times. CDR3 bases: TGTGCCAGCAGCTTCCCCGCCAGGGGGAAAAGCTCCTACAATGAGCAGTTCTTC. As protein: CASSFPARGKSSYNEQFF. The V call is TRBV7-2, the J call TRBJ2-1; 7 bases are shared with TRBD1. This CDR3 is built from 18 residues. From germline, CDR1 is SGHTA and CDR2 FQGNSA. V shed 3 bases, J shed 0 bases, and the junction held 11 bases outside the gene matches.

V usage is TRBV29-1 and J usage is TRBJ2-7, with D perhaps TRBD2 (6 bases). V was trimmed by 6 bases and J by 1 base, leaving 10 bases between them. The CDR3 runs to 12 residues. Germline-derived CDR1 and CDR2 are SQVTM and ANQGSEA. The CDR3 DNA sequence: TGCAGCGTCCGCGGGATGTCCTACGAGCAGTACTTC. This gives the protein CSVRGMSYEQYF.